This TCR beta chain originates from a study of control samples from healthy donors and cancer patients. Per the germline V gene, CDR1 is PRHDT and CDR2 is FYEKMQ (reference sequence). Trimming shortened V by 7 bases and J by 6 bases, and 19 bases separated the two germline ends. CDR3 length: 15 residues. Only in-frame clones appear in the TCRdb table, and some are missing; sequencing was by immunoSEQ multiplex PCR. The sample holds under 200,000 clones, around nine tenths seen once. The chain combines TRBV13 with TRBJ2-1, with D perhaps matching TRBD1 or TRBD2 (5 bases each). Input material: blood. The source is a woman aged 25 to 39 in good health. The CDR3 sequence: CASTAYFGAGNEQFF. The DNA of the CDR3 is TGTGCCAGCACCGCCTATTTCGGGGCGGGCAATGAGCAGTTCTTC. Based on the CDR3 plus reference TRBV13 and TRBJ2-1, the full variable domain is AAGVIQSPRHLIKEKRETATLKCYPIPRHDTVYWYQQGPGQDPQFLISFYEKMQSDKGSIPDRFSAQQFSDYHSELNMSSLELGDSALYFCASTAYFGAGNEQFFGPGTRLTVL.